The subject of this entry is one T cell receptor beta chain. The CDR3 has 14 amino acids. CDR1 and CDR2 (germline): MNHEY, SVGAGI. Unmatched junction bases numbered 5, after V lost 6 bases and J lost 4 bases. This specimen comes from a study of shared clonotypes between healthy human individuals. Profiling relied on immunoSEQ multiplex PCR, and the TCRdb table lists in-frame clones only, not all of them. In the table there are under 600,000 clones, almost 80% of which are singletons. Input material: PBMCs. The chain joins TRBV6-5 to TRBJ1-4; TRBD1 agrees at 7 bases. This clonotype was sampled from a woman aged 40 to 55 in good health. Some clones in this sample may be carry-over from other donors' samples. Here the CDR3 reads CASSGGQLNEKLFF. CDR3 DNA sequence: TGTGCCAGCAGCGGGGGACAGCTTAATGAAAAACTGTTTTTT.